Listed here are 8 T cell receptor beta chains from one sample, sequenced in a study of cytomegalovirus exposure and HLA in healthy donors. This PCR relied on a set of 60 Vbeta primers and 13 Jbeta primers. Assay: immunoSEQ multiplex PCR; the TCRdb copy retains only in-frame clones and omits some. The data show more than 120,000 clones, more than 75% seen once. Material: PBMCs. These receptors were obtained from a woman between 40 and 50 years old in good health and CMV-seropositive.

The chain links TRBV27 to TRBJ1-2; possible D gene TRBD1, 6 bases. The length of the CDR3 is 14 residues. The V end was cut by 6 bases, the J end by 8 bases, with 19 bases between. CDR1 is MNHEY, CDR2 SMNVEV, per germline (reference sequence). CDR3 DNA sequence: TGTGCCAGCAGACCTCAGGGGCACGTTGGAGGCTACACCTTC. It is translated as CASRPQGHVGGYTF.

The chain recombines TRBV18 with TRBJ2-7; no clear D. Germline CDR1 and CDR2: KGHSH and LQKENI. The CDR3 extends over 13 amino acids. Trimming left V 6 bases short and J 5 bases short, with 14 bases between. This CDR3 reads CASSPQNSNEQYF. CDR3 DNA sequence: TGTGCCAGCTCCCCCCAGAATTCCAACGAGCAGTACTTC.

As to this clone: This sample includes further DNA sequences coding for the same CDR3. V usage is TRBV14 and J usage is TRBJ2-7; 8 positions match TRBD1. J lost 0 bases, V lost 4 bases, and 2 bases had no gene match. Germline lookup yields CDR1 SGHDN and CDR2 FVKESK. The CDR3 runs to 14 residues. In nucleotides, the CDR3 is TGTGCCAGCAGCCCCGGGACAGGCTCCTACGAGCAGTACTTC. Protein: CASSPGTGSYEQYF.

DNA of the CDR3: TGTGCCAGCAGTCGTGCTAGGGGAGGATCCTACGAGCAGTACTTC. Protein product: CASSRARGGSYEQYF. The V gene is TRBV2, the J gene TRBJ2-7; perhaps TRBD2 as D (6 bases). V shed 5 bases and J shed 1 base, with 15 bases lying between them. Germline V lookup: CDR1 SNHLY, CDR2 FYNNEI. This CDR3 comprises 15 residues.

The chain carries TRBV2 and TRBJ2-7; TRBD2 matches 10 bases. CDR1 and CDR2 from the germline V gene are SNHLY and FYNNEI. This CDR3 contains 13 residues. The J segment lost 4 bases and the V segment lost 7 bases, leaving 4 bases of the junction unmatched. CDR3: CASKASGGYEQYF. The CDR3 coding sequence is TGTGCCAGCAAGGCTAGCGGGGGTTACGAGCAGTACTTC.

The count of this clone is one. J is TRBJ2-1 and V is TRBV28; no clear D gene. This CDR3 region has 16 residues. The germline gives CDR1 MDHEN, CDR2 SYDVKM. V lost 5 bases to trimming and J lost 4 bases, with 18 bases between them. CDR3 sequence: CASSPRGEKPYNEQFF. DNA for the CDR3: TGTGCCAGCAGTCCCCGCGGAGAGAAACCATACAATGAGCAGTTCTTC.

V usage is TRBV5-1 and J usage is TRBJ1-1; D might be TRBD1 (5 bases). Trimming removed 0 bases at V and 7 bases at J, with 13 bases between. The CDR3 runs 14 residues. Germline V gene lookup returns CDR1 SGHRS and CDR2 YFSETQ. The CDR3 here is CASSLAEWGSEAFF. The CDR3 DNA is TGCGCCAGCAGCTTGGCCGAGTGGGGCAGTGAAGCTTTCTTT.

The chain couples TRBV4-1 to TRBJ2-1; TRBD2 matches at 8 bases. V lost 0 bases and J lost 2; bases outside the gene matches: 6. Germline CDR1 reads MGHRA; CDR2 reads YSYEKL. The CDR3 runs 17 residues. The CDR3 region is CASSQDREAGAYNEQFF. The CDR3 DNA sequence: TGCGCCAGCAGCCAAGACCGAGAAGCGGGAGCCTACAATGAGCAGTTCTTC.